This T cell receptor beta chain stems from a study of shared clonotypes between healthy human individuals. Study observations and caveats: An anticipated effect of sequencing depth on clonotype sharing among donors was recognized. Memory subsets generally showed smaller estimated richness than naive subsets did.

This CDR3 has 15 amino acids. CDR1 is SGDLS, CDR2 YYNGEE, per germline. V lost 0 bases and J 8 bases, leaving 15 bases between the germline ends. As regards this clone: Its target is unknown.

The assay used deep level. This table comes from immunoSEQ multiplex PCR, and its TCRdb copy is limited to in-frame clones, with some not included. Here the sample spans approximately 1.9 million clones, around 93% being singletons. Cells designated naive CD8 were CD45RO-negative and were positively selected for CCR7, with terminally differentiated effector memory CD45RA+ cells excluded. All of the donors resided in Nashville, Tennessee, and each was a Caucasian adult. Specimen: naive CD8+ T cells from PBMCs. This clonotype was obtained from a man between 18 and 29 years old in good health. Some clones in this sample may be carry-over from other donors' samples. This chain uses TRBV9 with TRBJ2-1; D assignment may be TRBD1 or TRBD2 (5 bases each). The CDR3 DNA is TGTGCCAGCAGCGTAGATTCGGGGCCTGGCGATGAGCAGTTCTTC. It yields the protein CASSVDSGPGDEQFF.